This TCR beta chain was captured in a study of long-term antiretroviral therapy in people with HIV. Notes on this clone: As yet, its antigen is unknown.

General observations from the study: ART adherence was not documented, and neither viral resistance nor therapy changes had any data. All blood samples came from the years 2004 to 2017, possibly under older ART regimens. HIV repertoires had narrower CDR3 length ranges than controls.

Version v3.0 of the immunoSEQ assay ran at survey level. Produced via immunoSEQ multiplex PCR; TCRdb's table is partial and in-frame only. This table has around 9,800 clones, roughly four fifths appearing once. Germline CDR1 SNHLY, CDR2 FYNNEI. CDR3 length: 12 residues. Trimming removed 4 bases at V and 7 bases at J, with 11 bases between. The V call is TRBV2, the J call TRBJ2-7; TRBD2 might be the D (5 bases). This specimen consisted of unsorted PBMCs, obtained 1.8 years after starting antiretroviral therapy. The sequence was collected from a man in his forties with HIV. CDR3 coding DNA: TGTGCCAGCAGTGTGGGAGTCCGGGAGCAGTACTTC. Its translation is CASSVGVREQYF.